This T cell receptor beta chain emerged from a study of blood T cell repertoires in COVID-19 (dated by TCRdb to about 2020). Concerning the study at large: Samples from collaborators originated in the United States, Italy and Spain and spanned both the acute and convalescent phases of COVID-19. Samples were obtained from the ongoing ImmuneRACE study (first 160 participants) and from about 1,300 subjects provided by 6 global collaborators. The material from the prospective study consisted of cDNA or gDNA derived from T cells, B-cell-depleted T cells, or PBMCs. Sample metadata almost always included a de-identified subject ID, COVID-19 status, age in years and sex. A freely available public database, intended as a resource for researchers studying the immune response to SARS-CoV-2, is where the repertoires were released. Where HLA class I and class II types were available, the types were taken from metadata supplied by the sample provider, not from assay-based typing. Subjects who had been exposed to COVID-19, were actively infected with it, or had recovered from it provided the deeply sampled blood TCRbeta repertoires that made up the dataset.

Taken from the germline V gene (reference sequence), the CDR1 and CDR2 loops are LNHDA and SQIVND. Including cysteine and phenylalanine, the CDR3 has 13 amino acids. The sequence is cut down to CDR3 DNA, 39 bases in frame from base 1. V and J lose 5 bases and 4 bases, and a span of 9 bases separates them. Regarding this clone: Its antigen is not yet known. Base qualities are not at hand, and no much larger clone is one base apart.

The collaborating institutions used their own protocols to collect whole blood in K2EDTA tubes. For TCRbeta analysis, collaborators shipped samples in one of three forms: frozen whole blood, isolated PBMCs, or DNA extracted from either of those sample types. Study-wide conclusions, independent of this receptor: The amount of clinical and demographic metadata varied by source and participant and was provided uncurated.

The immunoSEQ Assay, a bias-controlled multiplex PCR, was used to amplify TCRbeta CDR3 regions from genomic DNA. On the study's bioinformatics: The number of nucleated cells in each sample was estimated by amplification of reference gene primers within the assay. To quantify the absolute abundance of each unique TCRbeta CDR3 rearrangement, sequence reads were collapsed and filtered. For each sample, productive Simpson clonality was calculated as the square root of Simpson's diversity index over productive rearrangements. TCRdb carries this immuneACCESS record with in-frame sequences only. Its versions omit some clonotypes, under half of them owing to an unresolved V gene in the studies checked, with the rest unexplained. That table supplies the V and J calls and clone size; D and trimming were determined from the DNA. The sample table holds about 30,000 clones, of which about 90% were seen once. Of the sample, more than 20% is held by the ten largest clones.

Sequenced sample: peripheral blood. This receptor chain uses TRBV19 and TRBJ2-1; matching of 6 bases hints at TRBD1 as the D gene. The sequence derives from a human donor with active COVID-19. The donor label of this sample is uncertain. Read as DNA, the sequence is TGTGCCAGTAGTCCCACAGGGTACAATGAGCAGTTCTTC. The translation is CASSPTGYNEQFF.